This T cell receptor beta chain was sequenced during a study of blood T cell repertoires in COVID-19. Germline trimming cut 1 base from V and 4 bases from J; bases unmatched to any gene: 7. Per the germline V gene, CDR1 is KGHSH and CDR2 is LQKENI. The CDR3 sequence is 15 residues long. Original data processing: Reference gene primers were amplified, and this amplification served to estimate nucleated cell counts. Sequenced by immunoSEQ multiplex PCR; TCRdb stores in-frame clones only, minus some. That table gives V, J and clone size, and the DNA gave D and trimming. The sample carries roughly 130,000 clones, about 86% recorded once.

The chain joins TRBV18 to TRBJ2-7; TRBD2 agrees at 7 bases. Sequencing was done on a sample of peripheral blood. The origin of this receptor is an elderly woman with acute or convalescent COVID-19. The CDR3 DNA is TGTGCCAGCTCACCACGGGGAGGGTCCGCGTACGAGCAGTACTTC. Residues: CASSPRGGSAYEQYF.